This passage covers 31 T cell receptor beta chains from one sample sequenced in a study of Ad26.COV2.S vaccination and SARS-CoV-2 variants. Treatment reported: roughly 20 received Ad26.COV2.S at low or high dose, single or two shots; a few received placebo; per-sample allocation not given. Day 63 after the first vaccine or placebo injection was the time point for sampling. Generated by immunoSEQ multiplex PCR, the TCRdb table keeps only in-frame clones and is missing some. The table includes roughly 390,000 clones, around nine tenths detected once. This sample comprised peripheral blood, obtained in a trial of Ad26.COV2.S vaccine versus placebo. The receptors stem from a person aged 18 to 59 who received the Ad26.COV2.S COVID-19 vaccine or a placebo.

The CDR3 nucleotides are TGCGCCAGCAGCCCCCAGGGCAATCAGCCCCAGCATTTT. It is translated as CASSPQGNQPQHF. The chain has TRBV4-3 and TRBJ1-5, with D uncertain. Germline CDR1 reads LGHNA; CDR2 reads YSLEER. The V gene lost 4 bases and the J gene lost 2 bases, with 6 bases spanning the gap. This CDR3 spans 13 amino acids.

This sequence joins TRBV13 and TRBJ2-2; 9 bases map to TRBD2. Germline CDR1 and CDR2: PRHDT and FYEKMQ (reference sequence). Germline trimming cut 6 bases from V and 11 bases from J; bases unmatched to any gene: 16. The CDR3 sequence is 16 residues long. CDR3 sequence (DNA): TGTGCCAGCAGTCACTCCTCGGGACTAGCAATTGGCGAGCTGTTTTTT. Protein product: CASSHSSGLAIGELFF.

The genes are TRBV6-5 and TRBJ2-7; TRBD2 matches 9 bases. V dropped 7 bases and J dropped 7; count of bases not matched to a gene: 8. There are 13 residues in the CDR3. CDR1 MNHEY and CDR2 SVGAGI come from the germline V gene. The CDR3 sequence is CASNGGGGVEQYF. The CDR3 DNA reads as TGTGCCAGCAACGGTGGCGGGGGGGTTGAGCAGTACTTC.

About this clone itself: The identical CDR3 is also encoded by other nucleotide sequences in the sample. The chain carries TRBV30 and TRBJ1-3; no firm D call. Germline lookup yields CDR1 GTSNPN and CDR2 SVGIG (reference sequence). The CDR3 runs to 12 residues. V was cut by 0 bases and J by 4 bases, with 4 bases left in between. The DNA for the CDR3 is TGTGCCTGGAGTGTGGAGGGAAACACCATATATTTT. Translating it yields CAWSVEGNTIYF.

The chain uses TRBV19 and TRBJ2-7; maybe TRBD1 (6 bases). The CDR3 runs to 14 residues. The germline CDR1 and CDR2 sequences are LNHDA and SQIVND (reference sequence). Deletions cut 3 bases from V and 2 bases from J, with 11 bases between. Here the CDR3 reads CASSIGDNAYEQYF. CDR3 nucleotide sequence: TGTGCCAGTAGTATTGGGGACAATGCCTACGAGCAGTACTTC.

About this clone: The sample carries other DNA sequences with the same CDR3. The chain combines TRBV27 with TRBJ1-6; a weak D match, TRBD1 (5 bases). The CDR3 consists of 14 residues. Germline CDR1 and CDR2: MNHEY and SMNVEV (reference sequence). V lost 2 bases and J lost 10, with 12 bases in between. The CDR3 DNA reads as TGTGCCAGCAGTTTAGGAGGGGTCGGGTCACCCCTCCACTTT. Translation: CASSLGGVGSPLHF.

The chain combines TRBV3-1 (or the pseudogene TRBV3-2) with TRBJ1-4; D not certain. CDR1 is LGHDT and CDR2 is YNNKEL in the germline V gene (reference sequence). Trimming removed 3 bases at V and 10 bases at J, with 21 bases between. This CDR3 has 16 amino acids. The CDR3, as DNA: TGTGCCAGCAGCCATCAACGTGATTTCCTAATGGGAAAACTGTTTTTT. Encoded protein: CASSHQRDFLMGKLFF.

This sequence joins TRBV29-1 and TRBJ2-2; TRBD1 or TRBD2 may be the D gene (5 bases each). The V end lost 7 bases, the J end lost 3 bases, and 15 bases lay between the germline ends. This CDR3 spans 14 amino acids. Germline CDR1 SQVTM, CDR2 ANQGSEA. The CDR3 protein is CSARGLRDTGELFF. The CDR3 region has the DNA TGCAGCGCTCGGGGCCTCAGAGACACCGGGGAGCTGTTTTTT.

The chain is built from TRBV24-1 and TRBJ2-3; no clear D gene. There are 13 residues in the CDR3. With 6 bases removed from V and 4 bases from J, the gap between germline ends came to 10 bases. Per germline, CDR1 KGHDR and CDR2 SFDVKD. This chain's CDR3 is CATSFGEADTQYF. The CDR3 DNA reads TGTGCCACCAGTTTTGGGGAAGCAGATACGCAGTATTTT.

The rearrangement links TRBV19 to TRBJ1-2; no clear D gene. V dropped 3 bases and J dropped 10 bases, with 15 bases sitting between them. The CDR3 spans 13 residues. From germline, CDR1 is LNHDA and CDR2 SQIVND (reference sequence). Here the CDR3 DNA reads TGTGCCAGTAGTATCCGCCGGGCGGAGGACTACACCTTC. This sequence encodes CASSIRRAEDYTF.

The chain is built from TRBV27 and TRBJ2-1; D tentatively reads TRBD1 or TRBD2 (5 bases each). This CDR3 comprises 14 residues. Trimming took off 10 bases at V and 3 bases at J, with 16 bases between the two ends. Germline V gene sequence: CDR1 MNHEY, CDR2 SMNVEV (reference sequence). CDR3 region: CATGRQDLYNEQFF. The DNA of the CDR3 is TGTGCCACGGGGCGGCAGGACCTCTACAATGAGCAGTTCTTC.

The chain links TRBV30 to TRBJ1-6; 8 bases agree with TRBD1. The CDR3 is made up of 15 amino acids. J lost 7 bases, V lost 2 bases, and 7 bases had no gene match. In germline, CDR1 is GTSNPN, CDR2 SVGIG (reference sequence). The CDR3 nucleotides read TGTGCCTGGAGTACAGGACAGGGTTTGAATTCACCCCTCCACTTT. Protein: CAWSTGQGLNSPLHF. Drawing the rest from reference TRBV30 and TRBJ1-6, the complete variable domain is SQTIHQWPATLVQPVGSPLSLECTVEGTSNPNLYWYRQAAGRGLQLLFYSVGIGQISSEVPQNLSASRPQDRQFILSSKKLLLSDSGFYLCAWSTGQGLNSPLHFGNGTRLTVT.

The chain recombines TRBV18 with TRBJ2-2, with D perhaps TRBD1 or TRBD2 (5 bases each). Per germline, CDR1 KGHSH and CDR2 LQKENI. CDR3 size: 17 residues. V was clipped by 0 bases and J by 3 bases, with 14 bases between them. The chain's CDR3 is CASSPPSGLGDTGELFF. The CDR3, as DNA: TGTGCCAGCTCACCACCGTCTGGCCTGGGGGACACCGGGGAGCTGTTTTTT.

The rearrangement uses TRBV5-4 and TRBJ2-5, with D maybe TRBD2 (6 bases). V was cut by 0 bases and J by 4 bases, with 13 bases left in between. The CDR3 loop spans 15 amino acids. Germline CDR1 and CDR2: SGHNT and YYREEE (reference sequence). The DNA for the CDR3 is TGTGCCAGCAGCTTGGAGGGCGGGACCCCAGAGACCCAGTACTTC. Translated, it gives CASSLEGGTPETQYF.

This clone occurred once. The genes are TRBV7-2 and TRBJ2-7, with unresolved D. Looked up from germline, CDR1 is SGHTA and CDR2 is FQGNSA. V was pared by 4 bases and J by 6 bases, with 13 bases between. The CDR3 is made up of 13 amino acids. CDR3 sequence reads: CASSSSLGFEQYF. Written as DNA, the CDR3 is TGTGCCAGCAGCTCCAGTTTGGGCTTCGAGCAGTACTTC.

The chain is built from TRBV27 and TRBJ2-2; 8 nucleotides match TRBD1. V lost 5 bases, J lost 5 bases, and 4 bases stayed unmatched. Per germline, CDR1 MNHEY and CDR2 SMNVEV (reference sequence). The CDR3 covers 14 residues. As DNA, the CDR3 is TGTGCCAGCAGTCCGTGGACAGGGACCGGGGAGCTGTTTTTT. This codes for CASSPWTGTGELFF.

This clone showed up just a few times. The chain has TRBV18 and TRBJ1-3, with D unclear. Trimming removed 2 bases from V and 1 base from J, with 15 bases in between. Germline V gene data show CDR1 as KGHSH and CDR2 as LQKENI. The CDR3 runs 17 residues. In nucleotides, the CDR3 is TGTGCCAGCTCACCAGAATCTTTTGGGCCTTCTGGAAACACCATATATTTT. Translated: CASSPESFGPSGNTIYF.

CDR3 amino acids: CASSLTGPGNTIYF. CDR3 sequence (DNA): TGCGCCAGCAGCCTAACAGGGCCGGGGAACACCATATATTTT. The chain employs TRBV5-1 and TRBJ1-3, with TRBD1 as a possible D gene (6 bases). The CDR3 runs to 14 residues. V lost 4 bases, J lost 7 bases, and 15 bases lay in between. CDR1 and CDR2 (germline): SGHRS, YFSETQ.

The gene calls are TRBV10-1 and TRBJ2-2, with D unresolved. The germline V gene has CDR1 WNHNN and CDR2 SYGVQD (reference sequence). V was shortened by 1 base and J by 1 base, with 4 bases between the two germline ends. The CDR3 is 14 residues long. This chain's CDR3 is CASSELWNTGELFF. CDR3 DNA: TGCGCCAGCAGTGAGTTGTGGAACACCGGGGAGCTGTTTTTT.

V and J are TRBV5-4 and TRBJ1-2; 7 bases agree with TRBD1. The CDR3 contains 14 residues. Germline CDR1 and CDR2: SGHNT and YYREEE (reference sequence). The J segment lost 0 bases and the V segment lost 6 bases, leaving 5 bases of the junction unmatched. The DNA for the CDR3 is TGTGCCAGCACATCGGGGACAGCTAACTATGGCTACACCTTC. Amino acid sequence: CASTSGTANYGYTF.

J is TRBJ1-3 and V is TRBV27, with D possibly TRBD1 on 5 matching bases. This CDR3 spans 15 amino acids. Per germline, CDR1 MNHEY and CDR2 SMNVEV (reference sequence). Trimming cost V 2 bases and J 0 bases, with 8 bases left between them. The CDR3 protein is CASSLRQTSGNTIYF. The CDR3 DNA follows: TGTGCCAGCAGTTTAAGACAGACCTCTGGAAACACCATATATTTT.

Notes on this clone: Other nucleotide sequences from this sample produce the same CDR3. This chain links TRBV5-1 with TRBJ1-1, with D perhaps TRBD1 (5 bases). The CDR3 length is 14 residues. The V gene's germline CDR1 is SGHRS and CDR2 YFSETQ. With 0 bases removed from V and 2 bases from J, the gap between germline ends came to 8 bases. DNA for the CDR3: TGCGCCAGCAGCTTGGTGCAGGGCAACACTGAAGCTTTCTTT. Translation gives CASSLVQGNTEAFF.

The chain is built from TRBV6-2 or TRBV6-3 and TRBJ2-7; D is possibly TRBD1 (6 bases). This CDR3 is 13 amino acids long. The V end lost 3 bases, the J end lost 5 bases, and 11 bases lay between the germline ends. The germline V gene has CDR1 MNHEY and CDR2 SVGEGT. For the CDR3, the DNA is TGTGCCAGCAGTTATTGGACAGCCCACGAGCAGTACTTC. Protein sequence: CASSYWTAHEQYF.

The chain combines TRBV2 with TRBJ1-5; D ambiguous. The CDR3 runs 14 residues. Trimming took 8 bases from V and 0 from J, leaving 11 bases between them. Germline assignment: CDR1 SNHLY and CDR2 FYNNEI. The CDR3 sequence is CASSGSYSNQPQHF. The CDR3 region has the DNA TGTGCCAGCTCGGGTTCCTATAGCAATCAGCCCCAGCATTTT.

The sample holds a few counts of this clone. The rearrangement links TRBV19 to TRBJ1-2, with TRBD1 identical over 7 bases. Germline V gene sequence: CDR1 LNHDA, CDR2 SQIVND (reference sequence). CDR3 length: 12 amino acids. Trimming cost V 10 bases and J 4 bases; bases outside gene matches: 6. Here the CDR3 DNA reads TGTGCCATAAACGAGGGGGCCTATGGCTACACCTTC. It is translated as CAINEGAYGYTF.

This chain links TRBV30 with TRBJ1-3; D is uncertain. Germline CDR1 reads GTSNPN; CDR2 reads SVGIG (reference sequence). V was clipped by 2 bases and J by 2 bases, with 4 bases between them. CDR3 size: 12 residues. CDR3 DNA sequence: TGTGCCTGGAGTATACCTGGAAACACCATATATTTT. It codes for CAWSIPGNTIYF.

The chain couples TRBV11-2 to TRBJ1-2; 7 positions agree with TRBD1. The CDR3 sequence is 15 residues long. With 4 bases clipped from V and 2 bases from J, the junction kept 7 bases outside the gene matches. Germline V gene data show CDR1 as SGHAT and CDR2 as FQNNGV. The CDR3 DNA sequence: TGTGCCAGCAGCTCTACAGGGGCCTACAACTATGGCTACACCTTC. Its protein is CASSSTGAYNYGYTF. Using reference TRBV11-2 and TRBJ1-2 for the parts outside the CDR3, the full variable domain is EAGVAQSPRYKIIEKRQSVAFWCNPISGHATLYWYQQILGQGPKLLIQFQNNGVVDDSQLPKDRFSAERLKGVDSTLKIQPAKLEDSAVYLCASSSTGAYNYGYTFGSGTRLTVV.

V gene TRBV5-1 combines with J gene TRBJ2-1; tentative D call: TRBD2 (6 bases). Germline V gives CDR1 SGHRS, CDR2 YFSETQ. The V end lost 3 bases, the J end lost 8 bases, and 15 bases lay between the germline ends. This CDR3 comprises 14 residues. The CDR3 loop reads CASSSRLVEDEQFF. The CDR3 bases are TGCGCCAGCAGCTCGAGACTAGTTGAGGATGAGCAGTTCTTC.

This clone was found once. The same CDR3 is also encoded by other DNA sequences in this sample. The chain combines TRBV19 with TRBJ1-5; no reliable D call. The CDR3 sequence is 12 residues long. V was trimmed by 3 bases and J by 4 bases, leaving 4 bases between them. The germline V gene encodes CDR1 LNHDA and CDR2 SQIVND (reference sequence). The DNA of the CDR3 is TGTGCCAGTAGTATCGCAAATCAGCCCCAGCATTTT. Its protein product is CASSIANQPQHF. The variable domain in full, with the rest retrieved from reference TRBV19 and TRBJ1-5, is DGGITQSPKYLFRKEGQNVTLSCEQNLNHDAMYWYRQDPGQGLRLIYYSQIVNDFQKGDIAEGYSVSREKKESFPLTVTSAQKNPTAFYLCASSIANQPQHFGDGTRLSIL.

This sequence joins TRBV7-9 and TRBJ2-1; D possibly corresponds to TRBD1 (5 bases). The V gene's germline CDR1 is SEHNR and CDR2 FQNEAQ (reference sequence). The CDR3 runs to 16 residues. The V gene lost 4 bases and the J gene lost 0 bases, with 13 bases spanning the gap. This chain's CDR3 is CASSSLKGVSYNEQFF. CDR3 DNA: TGTGCCAGCAGCTCCCTAAAAGGGGTCTCCTACAATGAGCAGTTCTTC.

This clone showed up just once. J is TRBJ2-2 and V is TRBV4-1; D call uncertain. V was clipped by 1 base and J by 3 bases, with 12 bases between them. CDR3 size: 16 residues. Germline V CDR1 and CDR2: MGHRA, YSYEKL. CDR3 bases: TGCGCCAGCAGCCAAGTGTTCCCTAGATACACCGGGGAGCTGTTTTTT. The encoded protein is CASSQVFPRYTGELFF.